This T cell receptor beta chain was observed in a study of T-cell memory formation after mild COVID-19. Study summary: The study found TCR clusters largely donor specific. Study-level findings and limits: CD4+ contracting clones were mainly CM and EM; CD8+ ones, EMRA. Whereas later expanders leaned CD4+, clones contracting day 15 to 85 showed a balanced CD4/CD8 makeup. Confirmation was lacking for SARS-CoV-2 specificity of second-wave clones that peaked on day 37.

Each CDR3 protein is one row after TCRdb ran MiXCR on the 5' RACE reads. The repertoire consists of 90,000 to 120,000 distinct CDR3 sequences, with 14% occurring once and the leading ten covering roughly 40%. Remarks on this clonotype: The antigen is undetermined.

Trimming took off 5 bases at V and 4 bases at J, with 8 bases between the two ends. Germline CDR1 MNHEY, CDR2 SVGAGI. CDR3 length equals 12 residues. Material for sequencing was PBMCs or a T cell subset sorted from them (not recorded which). The chain couples TRBV6-5 to TRBJ1-2, with D uncertain. The TCR comes from a man in his late teens or twenties who had mild COVID-19 (a few samples of this study predate the infection). Cell type and time point are not known. CDR3: CASSGQTYGYTF. The CDR3 coding sequence is TGTGCCAGCAGTGGGCAGACCTATGGCTACACCTTC.